This TCR beta chain was recovered during a study of blood T cell repertoires in COVID-19. V shed 5 bases, J shed 6 bases, and the junction held 9 bases outside the gene matches. The CDR3 is 17 residues long. The germline gives CDR1 SSHAT, CDR2 FNYEAQ (reference sequence). Libraries were prepared by immunoSEQ multiplex PCR; TCRdb keeps only in-frame clonotypes and omits some of them. This sample has 330,000 or so clones; 80% to 90% occur once, and the top ten carry approximately 9.3%. Specimen: peripheral blood. This chain links TRBV7-7 with TRBJ2-1; 14 bases align to TRBD2. This receptor was identified in a man aged 25 to 45 with COVID-19, enrolled during active disease. CDR3 DNA sequence: TGTGCCAGCAGCGCAACAAGGGGACTAGCGGGAGTCAATGAGCAGTTCTTC. Its translation is CASSATRGLAGVNEQFF.